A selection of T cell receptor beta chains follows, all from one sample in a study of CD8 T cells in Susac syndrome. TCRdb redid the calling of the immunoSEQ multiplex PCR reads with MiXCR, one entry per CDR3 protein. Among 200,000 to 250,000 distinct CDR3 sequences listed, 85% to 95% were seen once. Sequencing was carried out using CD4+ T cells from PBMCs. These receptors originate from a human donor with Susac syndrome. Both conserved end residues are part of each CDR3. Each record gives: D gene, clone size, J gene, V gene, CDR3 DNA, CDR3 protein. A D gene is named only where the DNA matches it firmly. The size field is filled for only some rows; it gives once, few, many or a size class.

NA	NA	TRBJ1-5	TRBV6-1	TGTGCCAGCAGTCGCTCCTTTGGGCAGGGGAGCAATCAGCCCCAGCATTTT	CASSRSFGQGSNQPQHF
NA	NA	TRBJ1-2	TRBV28	TGTGCCAGCGGTAATCTTGCCGGCTACACCTTC	CASGNLAGYTF
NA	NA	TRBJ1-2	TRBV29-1	TGCAGCGGCCTCCTGGGCGAATATGGCTACACCTTC	CSGLLGEYGYTF
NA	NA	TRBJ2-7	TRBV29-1	TGCAGCGTTGAAGATGGTGGGGGCTCCTACGAGCAGTACTTC	CSVEDGGGSYEQYF
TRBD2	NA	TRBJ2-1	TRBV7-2	TGTGCCAGCAGCCTAGGCGGGGGGGAACACAATGAGCAGTTCTTC	CASSLGGGEHNEQFF
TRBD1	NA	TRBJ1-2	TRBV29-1	TGCAGCGTTACGGGATATTGGGACAGCGAGGGCTACACCTTC	CSVTGYWDSEGYTF
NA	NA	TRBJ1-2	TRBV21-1	TGTGCCAGCAGCTTCTCCGGGACAGGGCATGGCTACACCTTC	CASSFSGTGHGYTF
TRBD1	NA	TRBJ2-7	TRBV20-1	TGCAGTGCTACCTCTTTTCAGGGGGATTCCTACGAGCAGTACTTC	CSATSFQGDSYEQYF
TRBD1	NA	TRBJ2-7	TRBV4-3	TGCGCCAGCAGCCAACGGACAGGGGATGGGTACGAGCAGTACTTC	CASSQRTGDGYEQYF
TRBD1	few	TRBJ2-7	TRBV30	TGTGCCTGGGATGGGACAGGCCTAAGCGCCTACGAGCAGTACTTC	CAWDGTGLSAYEQYF
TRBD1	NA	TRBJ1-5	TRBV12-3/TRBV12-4	TGTGCCAGCAGCCCCGACAGGGGAAGTGACAATCAGCCCCAGCATTTT	CASSPDRGSDNQPQHF
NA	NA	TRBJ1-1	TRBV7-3	TGTGCCAGCAGCTTCGACTGGGGAACTGAAGCTTTCTTT	CASSFDWGTEAFF
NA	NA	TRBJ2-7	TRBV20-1	TGCAGTGCTAGAGATCGGGACGGGACCGGGGCCTACGAGCAGTACTTC	CSARDRDGTGAYEQYF
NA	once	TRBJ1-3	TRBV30	TGTGCCCTGAAGGTCTTTGGAAACACCATATATTTT	CALKVFGNTIYF
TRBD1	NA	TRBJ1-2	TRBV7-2	TGTGCCAGCAGCGAGGGGACAGGTGGTTTAGCTGGCTACACCTTC	CASSEGTGGLAGYTF
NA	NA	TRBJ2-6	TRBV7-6	TGTGCCAGCAGCTTAGCGCCGCTAAGCTCTGGGGCCAACGTCCTGACTTTC	CASSLAPLSSGANVLTF
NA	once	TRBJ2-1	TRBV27	TGTGCCAGCAGTTTAGAACAGGGCGATGAGCAGTTCTTC	CASSLEQGDEQFF
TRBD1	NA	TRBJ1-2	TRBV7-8	TGTGCCAGCAGCCTGGACAGGGGGCCTCCCGGCTATGGCTACACCTTC	CASSLDRGPPGYGYTF
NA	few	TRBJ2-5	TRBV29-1	TGCAGCGTCCAAACAGGGATTCAAGAGACCCAGTACTTC	CSVQTGIQETQYF
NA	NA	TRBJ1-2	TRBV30	TGTGCCTGGAATTTACCGGGACGGATCTTATATGGCTACACCTTC	CAWNLPGRILYGYTF
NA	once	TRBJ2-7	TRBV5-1	TGCGCCAGCAGCTTGGCCCCGGGGTCAAGTCCCTACGAGCAGTACTTC	CASSLAPGSSPYEQYF
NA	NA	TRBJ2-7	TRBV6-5	TGTGCCAGCAGTTACTTCGGAGTTGGGTCCCTCGGGCACGAGCAGTACTTC	CASSYFGVGSLGHEQYF
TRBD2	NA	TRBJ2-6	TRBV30	TGTGCCTGGTTGGGGCTAGCGGGGACTTACTCTGGGGCCAACGTCCTGACTTTC	CAWLGLAGTYSGANVLTF
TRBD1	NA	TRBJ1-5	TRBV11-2	TGTGCCAGCAGCTTATATGGAGGACAGGGGGTTTCTCAGCCCCAGCATTTT	CASSLYGGQGVSQPQHF
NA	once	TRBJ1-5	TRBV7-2	TGTGCCAGCAGCTTAGGAGTCCGGATCAATCAGCCCCAGCATTTT	CASSLGVRINQPQHF
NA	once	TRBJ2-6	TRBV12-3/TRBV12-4	TGTGCCAGCTGGGGATCTGGGGCCAACGTCCTGACTTTC	CASWGSGANVLTF
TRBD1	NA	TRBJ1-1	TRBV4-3	TGCGCCAGCAGCCTCATCTTCCGAGGGGGCAGGACAGGGTTGAACACTGAAGCTTTCTTT	CASSLIFRGGRTGLNTEAFF
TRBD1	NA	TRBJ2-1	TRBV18	TGTGCCAGCTCACCTTTGGACAGGGAGAATGAGCAGTTCTTC	CASSPLDRENEQFF
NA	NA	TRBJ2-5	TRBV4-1	TGCGCCAGCAGCCAAGTACCCCCGCGAGAGGAGACCCAGTACTTC	CASSQVPPREETQYF
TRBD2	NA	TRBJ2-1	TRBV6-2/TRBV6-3	TGTGCCTTACGGGGGGTAGGGAATGAGCAGTTCTTC	CALRGVGNEQFF
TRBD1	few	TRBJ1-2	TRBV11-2	TGTGCCAGCAGCCGGGGACAGTTGGTTGGCTACACCTTC	CASSRGQLVGYTF
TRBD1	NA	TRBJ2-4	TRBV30	TGTGCCTGGGGGACAGGGTTTGTCCAAAACATTCAGTACTTC	CAWGTGFVQNIQYF
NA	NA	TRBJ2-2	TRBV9	TGTGCCAGCAGCCCCCCCGGCACCGGGGAGCTGTTTTTT	CASSPPGTGELFF
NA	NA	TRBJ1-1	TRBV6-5	TGTGCCAGCAGTTACAGGACAGTGGGGTTGAACACTGAAGCTTTCTTT	CASSYRTVGLNTEAFF
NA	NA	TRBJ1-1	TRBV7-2	TGTGCCAGCAGCTTCACAGCGGAGGGGAACACTGAAGCTTTCTTT	CASSFTAEGNTEAFF
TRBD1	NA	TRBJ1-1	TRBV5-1	TGCGCCAGCAGCTCCGGACAGGGGGCTTTTCCTAAAACTTTCTTT	CASSSGQGAFPKTFF
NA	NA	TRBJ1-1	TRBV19	TGTGCCAGTAGTCCTCCACCGTACACTGAAGCTTTCTTT	CASSPPPYTEAFF
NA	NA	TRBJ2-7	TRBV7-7	TGTGCTAGCAGCGAGGGACGGCGTTTAGGACACCTACGTTTCCAGCAGTACTTC	CASSEGRRLGHLRFQQYF
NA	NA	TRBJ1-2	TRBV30	TGTGCCTGGAAAGGTGCACGACTGTCCTATGGCTACACCTTC	CAWKGARLSYGYTF
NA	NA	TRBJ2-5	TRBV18	TGTGCCAGCTCACGACAGGAGGAGACCCAGTACTTC	CASSRQEETQYF
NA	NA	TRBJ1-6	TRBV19	TGTGCCAGTAGTATCGGGGGGGCAGACCTTCCTTATAATTCACCCCTCCACTTT	CASSIGGADLPYNSPLHF
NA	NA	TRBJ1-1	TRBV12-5	TGTGCTAGCGCCAGGACAGAAGCTTTCTTT	CASARTEAFF
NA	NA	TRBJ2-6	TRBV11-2	TGTGCCAGCTTATCGGGGGCCAACGTCCTGACTTTC	CASLSGANVLTF
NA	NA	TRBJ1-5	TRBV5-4	TGTGCCAGCAGCTTGGCGGAACATAGCAATCAGCCCCAGCATTTT	CASSLAEHSNQPQHF
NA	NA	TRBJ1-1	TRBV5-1	TGCGCCAGCAGCGTAGGAGCCGAAGCTTTCTTT	CASSVGAEAFF
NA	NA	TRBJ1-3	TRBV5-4	TGTGCCAGCAGCTTGTTTATGGGCAGAAGCTCTGGAAACACCATATATTTT	CASSLFMGRSSGNTIYF
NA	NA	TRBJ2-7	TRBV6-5	TGTGCCAGCACTTACTATCCCGGAGTGGGGGAGCAGTACTTC	CASTYYPGVGEQYF
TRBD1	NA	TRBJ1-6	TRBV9	TGTGCCAGCAGCGTAGTTATCCGGGACAGGGGGCGATTTTTCAATTCACCCCTCCACTTT	CASSVVIRDRGRFFNSPLHF
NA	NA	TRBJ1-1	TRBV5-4	TGTGCCAGCAGCCAGACGAGGAACACTGAAGCTTTCTTT	CASSQTRNTEAFF
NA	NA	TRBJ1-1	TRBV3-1	TGTGCCAGCAGCCAAGTTCAGGGGACTGAAGCTTTCTTT	CASSQVQGTEAFF
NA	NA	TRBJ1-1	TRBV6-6	TGTGCCAGCAGCCCTCAACAGGGCAAAGCTTTCTTT	CASSPQQGKAFF
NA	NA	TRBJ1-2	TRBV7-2	TGTGCCAGCAGCCCCGAGGCAGGGCTGGTTGGTGGCTACACCTTC	CASSPEAGLVGGYTF
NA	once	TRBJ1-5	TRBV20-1	TGCAGTGCTCTTCGAGGACCAGGGGAATTGCGTCAGCCCCAGCATTTT	CSALRGPGELRQPQHF
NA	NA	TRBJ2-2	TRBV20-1	TGCAGTGCTGGGCCCGGTCGGGCGGGCACCGGGGAGCTGTTTTTT	CSAGPGRAGTGELFF
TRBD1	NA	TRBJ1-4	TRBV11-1	TGTGCCAGCAGCTTGATCATCGGGACAGGGGGTCTCTCAGCTAATGAAAAACTGTTTTTT	CASSLIIGTGGLSANEKLFF
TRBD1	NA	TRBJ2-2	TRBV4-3	TGCGCCAGCAGCCCTCAGACAGGGCAATCCGGGGAGCTGTTTTTT	CASSPQTGQSGELFF
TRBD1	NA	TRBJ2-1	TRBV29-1	TGCAGCGTTGTAGGACAGGGATACAATGAGCAGTTCTTC	CSVVGQGYNEQFF